This TCR beta chain was identified in a study of blood T cell repertoires in COVID-19. Only in-frame clones appear in the TCRdb table, and some are missing; sequencing was by immunoSEQ multiplex PCR. The profile shows over 200,000 clones, approximately 81% of them singletons. Trimming at V came to 0 bases and at J to 3 bases, leaving 2 bases not matched to a gene. Germline CDR1 SGDLS, CDR2 YYNGEE. This CDR3 has 15 amino acids. The material sequenced was peripheral blood. The TCR was taken from an elderly woman with acute or convalescent COVID-19. The chain recombines TRBV9 with TRBJ2-1; 8 bases fit TRBD2. CDR3 sequence (DNA): TGTGCCAGCAGCGTAGATAGCGGGAACTACAATGAGCAGTTCTTC. It is translated as CASSVDSGNYNEQFF.